Shown below are 21 T cell receptor beta chains from a single sample sequenced in a study of PD-L1 blockade in urothelial cancer. Noted time point: pretreatment peripheral blood. Sequenced by immunoSEQ multiplex PCR; TCRdb stores in-frame clones only, minus some. The sample has roughly 40,000 clones, approximately 89% seen once. Sequenced here: PBMCs, sampled around atezolizumab (anti-PD-L1) treatment. These TCRs come from a woman aged 55 to 70 with urothelial cancer.

The chain couples TRBV9 to TRBJ1-2, with TRBD1 matching over 7 bases. J gave up 4 bases and V 4 bases, and 7 bases lay outside the gene matches. CDR1 is SGDLS and CDR2 is YYNGEE in the germline V gene. The CDR3 is 14 residues long. The CDR3 DNA sequence: TGTGCCAGCAGCACAACAGGACAGGCCTATGGCTACACCTTC. Its protein is CASSTTGQAYGYTF. The complete variable domain, with remaining parts taken from reference TRBV9 and TRBJ1-2, reads DSGVTQTPKHLITATGQRVTLRCSPRSGDLSVYWYQQSLDQGLQFLIQYYNGEERAKGNILERFSAQQFPDLHSELNLSSLELGDSALYFCASSTTGQAYGYTFGSGTRLTVV.

This rearrangement joins TRBV7-9 to TRBJ2-4, with 10 bases identical to TRBD2. This CDR3 has 15 residues. J gave up 4 bases and V 5 bases, and 5 bases lay outside the gene matches. The germline gives CDR1 SEHNR, CDR2 FQNEAQ (reference sequence). CDR3 DNA sequence: TGTGCCAGCAGCCCGGGTAGCGGGGGGAAAAACATTCAGTACTTC. Translating gives CASSPGSGGKNIQYF.

This chain links TRBV2 with TRBJ2-4; the match to TRBD2 covers 14 bases. Germline V gene sequence: CDR1 SNHLY, CDR2 FYNNEI. V shed 5 bases and J 6 bases; nucleotides not matched to a gene: 3. This CDR3 region has 15 residues. CDR3 in DNA: TGTGCCAGCAGTCGACTAGCGGGAGGGCTAAACATTCAGTACTTC. Translation: CASSRLAGGLNIQYF.

J is TRBJ1-4 and V is TRBV7-8; the D is unclear. Germline-derived CDR1 and CDR2 are SGHVS and FQNEAQ. This CDR3 is 16 amino acids long. Trimming left V 5 bases short and J 0 bases short, with 13 bases between. CDR3 bases: TGTGCCAGCAGCCCCACCCGACGGGCAACTAATGAAAAACTGTTTTTT. Its translation: CASSPTRRATNEKLFF.

The chain is built from TRBV19 and TRBJ2-1; D might be TRBD1 (5 bases). This CDR3 region has 15 residues. The ends were cut back, 2 bases at V and 2 bases at J, with 10 bases in the middle. The germline gives CDR1 LNHDA, CDR2 SQIVND (reference sequence). The CDR3 loop reads CASSISGNPYNEQFF. For the CDR3, the DNA is TGTGCCAGTAGTATATCAGGGAACCCCTACAATGAGCAGTTCTTC.

This sequence joins TRBV19 and TRBJ2-4; 9 positions agree with TRBD2. In germline, CDR1 is LNHDA, CDR2 SQIVND (reference sequence). V shed 4 bases, J shed 0 bases, and the junction held 4 bases outside the gene matches. This CDR3 is built from 16 residues. The CDR3 region has the DNA TGTGCCAGTAGTACTTTAGCGGGAGTAGCCAAAAACATTCAGTACTTC. It translates to CASSTLAGVAKNIQYF.

V gene TRBV27 combines with J gene TRBJ1-3, with TRBD1 as a possible D gene (6 bases). The CDR3 sequence is 17 residues long. Trimming cost V 5 bases and J 2 bases, with 19 bases left between them. Per germline, CDR1 MNHEY and CDR2 SMNVEV (reference sequence). The CDR3 DNA reads TGTGCCAGCAGTCTAGACGGGGGGGGGCGCACTGGAAACACCATATATTTT. Residues: CASSLDGGGRTGNTIYF.

The J gene is TRBJ2-6, the V gene TRBV28; 9 nucleotides match TRBD1. This CDR3 spans 18 amino acids. With V trimmed by 6 bases and J by 1 base, 10 bases remained unmatched. CDR1 MDHEN and CDR2 SYDVKM come from the germline V gene. The CDR3: CASRLTTGGKSGANVLTF. The CDR3 DNA sequence: TGTGCCAGCAGACTTACGACAGGGGGAAAGTCTGGGGCCAACGTCCTGACTTTC.

The rearrangement links TRBV9 to TRBJ2-5, with D perhaps TRBD2 (7 bases). V shed 3 bases and J shed 4 bases, with 13 bases lying between them. CDR3 length: 14 residues. Germline V gene sequence: CDR1 SGDLS, CDR2 YYNGEE. Here the CDR3 reads CASSALGGGETQYF. The CDR3 DNA reads TGTGCCAGCAGCGCCCTGGGAGGGGGAGAGACCCAGTACTTC.

This sequence joins TRBV7-6 and TRBJ2-6, with D maybe TRBD1 (6 bases). Germline CDR1 SGHVS, CDR2 FNYEAQ. CDR3 length equals 17 residues. V was cut by 2 bases and J by 0 bases, with 11 bases left in between. The CDR3 reads CASSLTGRNSGANVLTF. The CDR3 nucleotides are TGTGCCAGCAGCTTAACAGGGAGAAACTCTGGGGCCAACGTCCTGACTTTC.

The V and J genes are TRBV6-6 and TRBJ1-3; D is ambiguous. V shed 0 bases and J shed 2 bases, with 11 bases lying between them. Germline V gene lookup returns CDR1 MNHNY and CDR2 SVGAGI (reference sequence). This CDR3 comprises 16 residues. CDR3 residues: CASSYSKSGTGNTIYF. In nucleotides, the CDR3 is TGTGCCAGCAGTTACTCGAAGTCGGGGACTGGAAACACCATATATTTT.

The J gene is TRBJ2-7, the V gene TRBV5-4, with TRBD2 matching 14 bases. Trimming cost V 3 bases and J 2 bases; bases outside gene matches: 4. Germline CDR1 reads SGHNT; CDR2 reads YYREEE (reference sequence). This CDR3 is built from 16 residues. CDR3 nucleotide sequence: TGTGCCAGCAGCTCCGGACTAGCGGGAGGAACCTACGAGCAGTACTTC. This encodes CASSSGLAGGTYEQYF. The complete variable domain, with remaining parts taken from reference TRBV5-4 and TRBJ2-7, reads ETGVTQSPTHLIKTRGQQVTLRCSSQSGHNTVSWYQQALGQGPQFIFQYYREEENGRGNFPPRFSGLQFPNYSSELNVNALELDDSALYLCASSSGLAGGTYEQYFGPGTRLTVT.

There are a few counts of this clone. The chain combines TRBV6-1 with TRBJ1-1, with D unclear. Trimming shortened V by 1 base and J by 0 bases, and 3 bases separated the two germline ends. Germline V gene data show CDR1 as MNHNS and CDR2 as SASEGT. This CDR3 comprises 13 residues. CDR3 protein: CASSEVMNTEAFF. In DNA form, the CDR3 reads TGTGCCAGCAGTGAAGTTATGAACACTGAAGCTTTCTTT.

The chain is built from TRBV6-4 and TRBJ1-2, with TRBD1 as a possible D gene (5 bases). Per the germline V gene, CDR1 is MRHNA and CDR2 is SNTAGT. With 4 bases removed from V and 0 bases from J, the gap between germline ends came to 12 bases. The CDR3 sequence is 15 residues long. CDR3 coding DNA: TGTGCCAGCAGTGTTGACAGCCTCACTAACTATGGCTACACCTTC. It is translated as CASSVDSLTNYGYTF.

The V and J genes are TRBV29-1 and TRBJ2-1, with 7 bases fitting TRBD2. The V and J ends lost 3 bases and 7 bases, in that order; junction bases with no gene match: 12. Looked up from germline, CDR1 is SQVTM and CDR2 is ANQGSEA. The CDR3 runs to 15 residues. CDR3 nucleotides: TGCAGCGTTGATGGTGCAGCGGGAAGACGGAATGAGCAGTTCTTC. It translates to CSVDGAAGRRNEQFF.

The genes are TRBV7-3 and TRBJ2-1; tentative D call: TRBD2 (6 bases). Trimming pared 5 bases from V and 10 bases from J, leaving 18 bases between. CDR3 size: 14 residues. Germline V gene sequence: CDR1 SGHTA, CDR2 FQGTGA. As DNA, the CDR3 is TGTGCCAGCAGCCCCTTCCCGGACTATGGCGAGCAGTTCTTC. This gives the protein CASSPFPDYGEQFF.

V gene TRBV6-1 combines with J gene TRBJ2-7, with D possibly TRBD2 on 5 matching bases. Trimming removed 6 bases from V and 3 bases from J, with 6 bases in between. Germline V gives CDR1 MNHNS, CDR2 SASEGT. The CDR3 spans 11 residues. The DNA of the CDR3 is TGTGCCAGCAGACGGGACTACGAGCAGTACTTC. It specifies CASRRDYEQYF.

The chain links TRBV7-2 to TRBJ2-7, with a tentative D call TRBD2 (6 bases). V was cut by 5 bases and J by 2 bases, with 16 bases left in between. Germline values: CDR1 SGHTA, CDR2 FQGNSA. The CDR3 contains 15 residues. Written as DNA, the CDR3 is TGTGCCAGCAGCGTAGGATGGGAGGCGACCTACGAGCAGTACTTC. Protein sequence: CASSVGWEATYEQYF.

The chain combines TRBV28 with TRBJ1-1, with D tentatively TRBD1 (6 bases). Germline V gene data show CDR1 as MDHEN and CDR2 as SYDVKM. The CDR3 sequence is 13 residues long. The V gene lost 3 bases and the J gene lost 5 bases, with 10 bases spanning the gap. CDR3 sequence reads: CASSFTDRTEAFF. CDR3 DNA sequence: TGTGCCAGCAGTTTTACTGACAGGACTGAAGCTTTCTTT.

The rearrangement links TRBV19 to TRBJ1-1; 8 nucleotides agree with TRBD1. The CDR3 runs to 16 residues. Per the germline V gene, CDR1 is LNHDA and CDR2 is SQIVND (reference sequence). V shed 5 bases, J shed 0 bases, and the junction held 8 bases outside the gene matches. The CDR3 DNA reads as TGTGCCAGTAGTCGAGGGACAGGTTTCATGAACACTGAAGCTTTCTTT. This gives the protein CASSRGTGFMNTEAFF.

The CDR3 protein is CASSSGQTNTGELFF. The CDR3 DNA follows: TGTGCCAGCAGTTCGGGACAGACAAACACCGGGGAGCTGTTTTTT. The chain links TRBV6-6 to TRBJ2-2; 7 bases map to TRBD1. The CDR3 is made up of 15 amino acids. V lost 4 bases, J lost 2 bases, and 4 bases stayed unmatched. Germline values: CDR1 MNHNY, CDR2 SVGAGI (reference sequence).